These T cell receptor beta chains were read from a single sample in a study of PD-1 blockade in classical Hodgkin lymphoma. Assay used: immunoSEQ multiplex PCR; TCRdb lists only in-frame clones, some missing. The sample has roughly 20,000 clones, nearly 80% seen once. Sequencing was performed on peripheral blood mononuclear cells (PBMCs), taken before the fourth cycle of nivolumab. All receptors derive from a human donor with classical Hodgkin lymphoma. The conserved cysteine and the conserved F or W are not part of the CDR3 here. Clone sizes are given selectively: once, few, many, or a class where the clone is expanded.

v_call,j_call,clone_size,cdr3_aa
TRBV6-5,TRBJ1-2,few,ASSFSIIGYYT
TRBV7-3,TRBJ1-5,once,ASAPLTGGNQPQH
TRBV14,TRBJ2-7,.,ASSQGSGGNEQY
TRBV7-9,TRBJ1-5,.,ASTGQADQPQH
TRBV14,TRBJ2-7,.,ASSDTSLGAYEQY
TRBV30,TRBJ1-5,.,AWSEGLVNQPQH
TRBV2,TRBJ2-7,.,ASSETRANYEQY
TRBV7-4,TRBJ2-7,.,ASSASSSYEQY
TRBV7-9,TRBJ2-5,.,ASSSLGGAMWDETQY
TRBV25-1,TRBJ2-2,.,ASSDGTHTGELF
TRBV28,TRBJ2-7,.,ASADDGTYEYEQY
TRBV27,TRBJ1-5,.,ASSLSNRGFDQPQH
TRBV5-1,TRBJ1-2,.,ASRGRGLGENSKQNYGYT
TRBV5-4,TRBJ2-3,once,ASFSRTGTEDTQY
TRBV5-1,TRBJ2-5,.,ASSIYSPGQETQY
TRBV27,TRBJ1-1,medium-sized,ASSPSGAREGEAF
TRBV18,TRBJ1-5,.,ASSLNNALSNQPQH
TRBV15,TRBJ2-5,.,ATRTGHGVQETQY
TRBV28,TRBJ2-5,.,ASTTSGEGIETQY
TRBV29-1,TRBJ1-1,.,SVERQLNTEAF
TRBV29-1,TRBJ1-2,.,SVGDGTDYGYT
TRBV6-1,TRBJ2-3,.,ASTRGAGTDTQY
TRBV29-1,TRBJ2-1,.,SVEGRSGSRTYNEQF
TRBV4-2,TRBJ2-7,.,ASSPWTSAYEQY
TRBV7-9,TRBJ1-1,.,ASSLYQGMNTEAF
TRBV18,TRBJ2-1,.,ASSAAQRANEQF
TRBV7-9,TRBJ2-2,few,ASNQISRGSVTGELF
TRBV28,TRBJ2-5,.,ASSLFGRRMYQETQY
TRBV7-9,TRBJ2-5,few,ASSLNGAGGQETQY
TRBV4-3,TRBJ1-2,.,ASSQAGTGVGYT
TRBV5-1,TRBJ2-7,.,ASSFQGSPYEQY
TRBV7-9,TRBJ2-7,.,ASSAPTISYEQY
TRBV6-5,TRBJ2-2,.,ASSYSLQGTGELF
TRBV30,TRBJ2-1,once,AWSGGTGGYNEQF
TRBV7-9,TRBJ2-3,.,ASRLISFGTDTQY
TRBV5-1,TRBJ2-5,.,ASSLFGSQETQY
TRBV5-1,TRBJ2-3,once,ASTLIPTDTQY
TRBV7-9,TRBJ2-7,.,ASSSTSMGTGSAYEQY
TRBV5-1,TRBJ2-1,.,ASSLVTGLNEQF
TRBV5-6,TRBJ2-6,.,ASSFVDRGSGANVLT
TRBV13,.,.,ASSLTRGGSYEQY
TRBV2,TRBJ1-1,.,ASEGITMNTEAF
TRBV30,TRBJ2-1,.,AWSGGTGGYNEQF
TRBV13,TRBJ2-2,.,ASNRDYTGELF
TRBV4-2,TRBJ2-2,.,ASSHSTRPPGELF
TRBV29-1,TRBJ1-5,.,SVEDGLGQPQH
TRBV5-1,TRBJ1-2,few,ASSLDSGTGVYYGYT
TRBV2,TRBJ2-7,.,ASSEPPGQMTSGSPYEQY